This TCR beta chain was found in a study of T cell repertoires in cytomegalovirus infection (dated by TCRdb to about 2019). In the study overall: Donor HLA type was relevant to the analysis, as public TCR beta signatures indicated carriage of CMV infection together with the matching HLA type.

Sequencing took place on an Illumina HiSeq 1500. The raw public data were reprocessed by TCRdb itself: fastp quality trimming at Q25, MiXCR clonotype calling, in-frame beta chains only. Every entry covers one CDR3 protein and lists the most common genes and DNA from its rows. A total of about 180,000 distinct CDR3 sequences appear in this sample, approximately 15% of them only once. The top ten clones comprise 25% to 30% of the sample. Regarding this clonotype: The specificity of this receptor is unknown. No quality values exist for individual bases; no much larger clone is one base distant.

V loses 5 bases of germline sequence and J loses 0 bases, and the interval between the two ends is 11 bases. The germline V gene supplies CDR1 SNHLY and CDR2 FYNNEI. The CDR3 sequence holds 15 residues, the cysteine and phenylalanine included. The DNA shown is the 45-base CDR3, in frame from base 1. Summary of the overall study and its limitations: In both this cohort and an independent approximately 350-donor cohort, the cumulative frequency of public TCR beta family members distinguished carriers of CMV infection plus the relevant HLA type. The ex vivo response was dominated by HLA-C-restricted CMV-specific TCR beta clonotypes, and the single most frequent clonotype in two of eight donors was supplied by these HLA-C-restricted clonotypes.

This clonotype was sampled from a human donor in good health (CMV status not recorded). Some clones in this sample may be carry-over from other donors' samples. The sequence joins TRBV2 to TRBJ1-5; the D gene is possibly TRBD1, with 6 bases matching. The sample taken for sequencing was PBMCs. The CDR3 here reads CASSSDRHSNQPQHF. The DNA reads as follows: TGTGCCAGCAGTTCCGACAGGCATAGCAATCAGCCCCAGCATTTT.